The clone carrying this T cell receptor beta chain was seen a few times. This record comes from a study of blood T cells in healthy people across ages. It was with a sample-barcoded 5' primer and a J-beta primer mix that a second PCR of roughly 7 to 11 cycles was run. TCRdb itself ran the 5' RACE reads through MiXCR, one entry per CDR3 protein. The sample carries roughly 2 million distinct CDR3 sequences, 49% recorded once. The CDR3 totals 14 residues. Trimming cost V 4 bases and J 0 bases, with 9 bases left between them. The clonotype comes from a middle-aged woman in good health. The sample taken for sequencing was blood. The rearrangement joins TRBV12-3 or TRBV12-4 to TRBJ1-2, with D tentatively TRBD1 (6 bases). CDR3 amino acids: CASSSTGANYGYTF. CDR3 DNA: TGTGCCAGCAGTTCGACAGGCGCTAACTATGGCTACACCTTC.